Presented here are 19 T cell receptor beta chains from one specimen sequenced in a study of shared clonotypes between healthy human individuals. Sequenced by immunoSEQ multiplex PCR; TCRdb stores in-frame clones only, minus some. This sample has approximately 460,000 clones; roughly three quarters occur once, and the top ten carry about 12%. Sequencing was done on a sample of PBMCs. These receptors all come from a middle-aged woman in good health. Some clones in this sample may be carry-over from other donors' samples.

The chain has TRBV19 and TRBJ1-2; D may be TRBD1 (6 bases). CDR1 is LNHDA and CDR2 is SQIVND in the germline V gene (reference sequence). Trimming left V 5 bases short and J 3 bases short, with 10 bases between. The length of the CDR3 is 13 residues. This chain's CDR3 is CASSRQGYYGYTF. CDR3 in DNA: TGTGCCAGTAGTCGCCAGGGGTACTATGGCTACACCTTC. Full variable domain (rest looked up from reference TRBV19 and TRBJ1-2): DGGITQSPKYLFRKEGQNVTLSCEQNLNHDAMYWYRQDPGQGLRLIYYSQIVNDFQKGDIAEGYSVSREKKESFPLTVTSAQKNPTAFYLCASSRQGYYGYTFGSGTRLTVV.

This chain joins TRBV29-1 and TRBJ2-7; perhaps TRBD1 as D (6 bases). This CDR3 comprises 13 residues. CDR1 is SQVTM and CDR2 is ANQGSEA in the germline V gene. The V end lost 6 bases, the J end lost 0 bases, and 12 bases lay between the germline ends. CDR3 DNA: TGCAGCGTCGTAACAGGGCACTCCTACGAGCAGTACTTC. Encoded protein: CSVVTGHSYEQYF.

V usage is TRBV4-1 and J usage is TRBJ2-5, with 9 bases that match TRBD2. CDR1 and CDR2 (germline): MGHRA, YSYEKL. The CDR3 is 18 residues long. J lost 3 bases, V lost 4 bases, and 15 bases had no gene match. This CDR3 reads CASSPIDSGLAAEETQYF. The CDR3 DNA follows: TGCGCCAGCAGCCCCATCGACTCGGGACTAGCAGCTGAAGAGACCCAGTACTTC.

On this clone: Given a far larger clone just one base away, this is likely a sequencing read error. Other DNA sequences in the same sample also yield this CDR3. The rearrangement joins TRBV6-1 to TRBJ2-6; D gene uncertain. V lost 4 bases to trimming and J lost 0 bases, with 7 bases between them. Germline V gene sequence: CDR1 MNHNS, CDR2 SASEGT. The length of the CDR3 is 15 residues. CDR3 nucleotides: TGTGCCAGCAGTGCAGAGAACTCTGGGGCCAACGTCCTGACTTTC. Its translation is CASSAENSGANVLTF.

The chain uses TRBV28 and TRBJ2-7; either TRBD1 or TRBD2 may supply D (5 bases each). V was shortened by 6 bases and J by 8 bases, with 20 bases between the two germline ends. Germline-derived CDR1 and CDR2 are MDHEN and SYDVKM. This CDR3 has 14 residues. This chain's CDR3 is CASSLGTDLSQQYF. The CDR3 DNA follows: TGTGCCAGCAGCCTTGGGACCGATCTTTCTCAGCAGTACTTC.

The rearrangement uses TRBV2 and TRBJ2-4, with no clear D. With 7 bases removed from V and 1 base from J, the gap between germline ends came to 8 bases. Germline V gene lookup returns CDR1 SNHLY and CDR2 FYNNEI. This CDR3 is built from 13 residues. CDR3 sequence reads: CASKARAKNIQYF. In nucleotides, the CDR3 is TGTGCCAGCAAGGCTAGGGCCAAAAACATTCAGTACTTC.

V gene TRBV28 combines with J gene TRBJ2-2; a possible D gene is TRBD2 (5 bases). The CDR3 covers 17 residues. Trimming took 3 bases from V and 1 from J, leaving 15 bases between them. Looked up from germline, CDR1 is MDHEN and CDR2 is SYDVKM. The CDR3 reads CASSFRWAGRNTGELFF. For the CDR3, the DNA is TGTGCCAGCAGTTTCCGGTGGGCGGGTCGGAACACCGGGGAGCTGTTTTTT. Based on the CDR3 plus reference TRBV28 and TRBJ2-2, the full variable domain is DVKVTQSSRYLVKRTGEKVFLECVQDMDHENMFWYRQDPGLGLRLIYFSYDVKMKEKGDIPEGYSVSREKKERFSLILESASTNQTSMYLCASSFRWAGRNTGELFFGEGSRLTVL.

Ten or more counts support this clone. CDR3 amino acids: CASSKYPGTGPHYEQYF. In DNA form, the CDR3 reads TGTGCCAGCAGCAAATACCCCGGGACAGGTCCCCACTACGAGCAGTACTTC. The V gene is TRBV21-1, the J gene TRBJ2-7; the table's D call, TRBD1, was not checked against the DNA. TRBV21-1 is assigned pseudogene status. The CDR3 covers 17 residues.

As to this clone: A much larger clone lies one base from this, so it may be a read error. The J gene is TRBJ2-7, the V gene TRBV28, with a tentative D call TRBD2 (6 bases). The CDR3 totals 13 residues. Germline CDR1 and CDR2: MDHEN and SYDVKM. The V and J ends lost 5 bases and 3 bases respectively, with 11 bases between them. CDR3 DNA: TGTGCCAGCAGTGCGGGACCCCTCTACGAGCAGTACTTC. Amino acid sequence: CASSAGPLYEQYF.

This chain joins TRBV6-4 and TRBJ2-3; the match to TRBD1 covers 9 bases. The CDR3 is 15 amino acids. Germline CDR1 MRHNA, CDR2 SNTAGT. V was clipped by 7 bases and J by 3 bases; unmatched bases: 8. CDR3 coding DNA: TGTGCCAGCAATTCCCGGGACAGGGAGACAGATACGCAGTATTTT. Translation: CASNSRDRETDTQYF.

The J gene is TRBJ1-5, the V gene TRBV7-8, with D possibly TRBD1 on 5 matching bases. The CDR3 is 16 amino acids. The germline gives CDR1 SGHVS, CDR2 FQNEAQ. Trimming shortened V by 5 bases and J by 4 bases, and 18 bases separated the two germline ends. CDR3 protein: CASSRTRGFGNQPQHF. The DNA of the CDR3 is TGTGCCAGCAGCAGGACAAGGGGTTTTGGGAATCAGCCCCAGCATTTT.

The chain carries TRBV9 and TRBJ1-5; TRBD1 matches at 7 bases. The trim removed 4 bases at V and 7 bases at J, leaving 8 bases unmatched. CDR3 length: 14 amino acids. Germline values: CDR1 SGDLS, CDR2 YYNGEE. The CDR3 protein is CASSLTGTEQPQHF. The CDR3 DNA reads TGTGCCAGCAGCCTGACAGGGACGGAGCAGCCCCAGCATTTT.

This clone was found a few times. A read error may explain this, as a much larger clone is one base away. This chain uses TRBV6-1 with TRBJ1-2; D remains unclear. The CDR3 extends over 14 amino acids. CDR1 and CDR2 from the germline V gene are MNHNS and SASEGT. This CDR3 is CASSEVWGNYGCTF. The CDR3 nucleotides are TGTGCCAGCAGTGAGGTTTGGGGAAACTATGGCTGCACCTTC.

V gene TRBV4-1 combines with J gene TRBJ1-4; maybe TRBD1 (6 bases). The germline CDR1 and CDR2 sequences are MGHRA and YSYEKL. This CDR3 has 14 residues. Trimming shortened V by 1 base and J by 5 bases, and 8 bases separated the two germline ends. For the CDR3, the DNA is TGCGCCAGCAGCCAAGTAGGACAGAATGAAAAACTGTTTTTT. Its protein product is CASSQVGQNEKLFF.

The chain employs TRBV6-1 and TRBJ1-3, with 7 bases identical to TRBD1. CDR3 length: 14 amino acids. J gave up 2 bases and V 11 bases, and 9 bases lay outside the gene matches. Germline loops: CDR1 MNHNS, CDR2 SASEGT. The CDR3 loop is CAVQQGGTGNTIYF. The CDR3 nucleotides read TGTGCCGTCCAGCAGGGGGGAACTGGAAACACCATATATTTT.

With respect to this clone: A far larger clone is off by one base, so a read error is likely. This specimen includes other DNA sequences encoding the same CDR3. The chain uses TRBV5-1 and TRBJ2-5, with 8 bases lining up with TRBD1. The CDR3 has 14 amino acids. Germline V gives CDR1 SGHRS, CDR2 YFSETQ. J lost 3 bases, V lost 9 bases, and 10 bases had no gene match. CDR3 nucleotide sequence: TGCGCCACCAAGCAGGGGACAGGAGAAGAGACCCAGTACTTC. Its translation is CATKQGTGEETQYF. The whole variable domain, remainder taken from reference TRBV5-1 and TRBJ2-5, is KAGVTQTPRYLIKTRGQQVTLSCSPISGHRSVSWYQQTPGQGLQFLFEYFSETQRNKGNFPGRFSGRQFSNSRSEMNVSTLELGDSALYLCATKQGTGEETQYFGPGTRLLVL.

For this clone: A far larger clone differs by one base, so this is likely a read error. The CDR3 DNA reads TGTGCCACCAACAGAGATCTCAGGGAGCGACTGTTTTTT. It codes for CATNRDLRERLFF. This chain connects TRBV15 to TRBJ1-4; TRBD1 is a possible D gene (5 bases). This CDR3 contains 13 residues. Germline loops: CDR1 LNHNV, CDR2 YYDKDF (reference sequence).

V and J are TRBV11-2 and TRBJ2-1; the D gene could be TRBD1 or TRBD2 (5 bases each). The CDR3 sequence is 15 residues long. Germline V gives CDR1 SGHAT, CDR2 FQNNGV. V shed 3 bases and J shed 2 bases, with 11 bases lying between them. CDR3 amino acids: CASSLGTLPYNEQFF. Written as DNA, the CDR3 is TGTGCCAGCAGCTTGGGGACCCTGCCCTACAATGAGCAGTTCTTC.

A note on this clone: A far larger clone is only one base removed, so a read error is likely. V usage is TRBV5-4 and J usage is TRBJ1-1; perhaps TRBD1 as D (5 bases). V dropped 2 bases and J dropped 6 bases, with 11 bases sitting between them. Germline V gene sequence: CDR1 SGHNT, CDR2 YYREEE (reference sequence). The CDR3 contains 13 residues. The CDR3 is CASSFDRDAEAFF. CDR3 bases: TGTGCCAGCAGCTTTGACAGAGATGCTGAAGCTTTCTTT.